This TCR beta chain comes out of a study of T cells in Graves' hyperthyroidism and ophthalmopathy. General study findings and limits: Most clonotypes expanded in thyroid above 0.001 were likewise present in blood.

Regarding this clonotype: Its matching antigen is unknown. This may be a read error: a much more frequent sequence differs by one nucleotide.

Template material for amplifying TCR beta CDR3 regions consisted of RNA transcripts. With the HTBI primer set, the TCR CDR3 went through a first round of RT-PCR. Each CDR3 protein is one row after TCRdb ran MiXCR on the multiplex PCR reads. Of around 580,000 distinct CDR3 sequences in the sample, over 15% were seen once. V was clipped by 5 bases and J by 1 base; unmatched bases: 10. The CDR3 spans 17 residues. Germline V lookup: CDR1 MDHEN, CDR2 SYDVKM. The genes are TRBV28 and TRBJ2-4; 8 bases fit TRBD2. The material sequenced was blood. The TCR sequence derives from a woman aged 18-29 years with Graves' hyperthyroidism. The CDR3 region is CASSPPSGGRAKNIQYF. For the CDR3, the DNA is TGTGCCAGCAGTCCCCCCAGCGGGGGTAGGGCCAAAAACATTCAGTACTTC.